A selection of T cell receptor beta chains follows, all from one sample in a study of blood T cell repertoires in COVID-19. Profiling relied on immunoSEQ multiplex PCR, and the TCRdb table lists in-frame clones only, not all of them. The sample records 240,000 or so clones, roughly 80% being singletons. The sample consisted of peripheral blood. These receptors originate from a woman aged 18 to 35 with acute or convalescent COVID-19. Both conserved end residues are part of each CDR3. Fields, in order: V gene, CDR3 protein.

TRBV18,CASSPSGGEAFF
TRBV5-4,CASSLVLPEAFF
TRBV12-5,CASGFFPPVTSTDTQYF
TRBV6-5,CASSLKWTAQTTQYF
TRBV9,CASSVAAGMGVGSYNEQFF
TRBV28,CASSLGLYEQYF
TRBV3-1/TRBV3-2,CASSQEGLAGSKAGELFF
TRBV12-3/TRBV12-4,CASSPVGLQKLFF
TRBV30,CAWCRGRGTGELFF
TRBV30,CAWLDRGGAQGYTF
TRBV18,CASSPPAQGAVEQYF
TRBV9,CASSPRDGKETQYF
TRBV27,CASSLNYASGNEQFF
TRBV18,CASSRRPGQGASTYEQYF
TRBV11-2,CASSLSGTVNSEAFF
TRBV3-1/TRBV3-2,CASSRGLDLYGYTF
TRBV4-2,CASSQEPGQWQYF
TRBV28,CASSLSHEQYF
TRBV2,CASTGGTGGPGTEAFF
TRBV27,CASSLAGGANYGYTF
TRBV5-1,CASSAGTGNQPQHF
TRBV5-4,CASSLKAGGSSTDTQYF
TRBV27,CASSPEPRTIYGYTF
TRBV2,CASSVGRDRTYGYTF